This entry lists 30 T cell receptor beta chains sequenced from one sample in a study of shared clonotypes between healthy human individuals. Libraries were prepared by immunoSEQ multiplex PCR; TCRdb keeps only in-frame clonotypes and omits some of them. The sample contains 550,000 to 600,000 clones, more than 95% of which appear only once. CD45RO-negative CD8 cells positively selected for CCR7 made up the naive population, which excluded terminally differentiated effector memory CD45RA+ cells. The specimen was naive CD8+ T cells sorted from blood. These receptors were taken from a young man in good health.

The gene calls are TRBV7-6 and TRBJ2-7, with TRBD2 matching over 8 bases. J lost 4 bases, V lost 1 base, and 3 bases had no gene match. Germline V gives CDR1 SGHVS, CDR2 FNYEAQ. The CDR3 is made up of 14 amino acids. The CDR3 DNA follows: TGTGCCAGCAGCTTAGGGACTAGCAATTACGAGCAGTACTTC. Protein sequence: CASSLGTSNYEQYF.

This chain joins TRBV5-1 and TRBJ1-1, with D hard to call. The germline CDR1 and CDR2 sequences are SGHRS and YFSETQ. The CDR3 has 14 amino acids. V was shortened by 2 bases and J by 1 base, with 9 bases between the two germline ends. Here the CDR3 reads CASSLSQSNTEAFF. CDR3 nucleotides: TGCGCCAGCAGCTTATCACAGTCGAACACTGAAGCTTTCTTT.

The rearrangement links TRBV21-1 to TRBJ2-7; no check of the table's D call, TRBD2, against the DNA was made. TRBV21-1 is given as a pseudogene. The CDR3 is made up of 14 amino acids. CDR3 coding DNA: TGTGCCAGCAGCAAAGCCCTATCTCGGGACGAGCAGTACTTC. Translating gives CASSKALSRDEQYF.

The chain employs TRBV19 and TRBJ1-1; no reliable D call. The germline V gene encodes CDR1 LNHDA and CDR2 SQIVND (reference sequence). The germline V and J ends were trimmed by 7 bases and 0 bases, with 15 bases remaining between them. This CDR3 is built from 15 residues. The CDR3 sequence is CASIFSGYMNTEAFF. CDR3 coding DNA: TGTGCCAGTATTTTTAGTGGATATATGAACACTGAAGCTTTCTTT.

This sequence joins TRBV6-5 and TRBJ2-1, with D perhaps matching TRBD2 (5 bases). The V and J ends lost 7 bases and 7 bases respectively, with 14 bases between them. Germline V gives CDR1 MNHEY, CDR2 SVGAGI. This CDR3 spans 13 amino acids. CDR3 DNA sequence: TGTGCCAGCACCGCCGGGATAAAAAATGAGCAGTTCTTC. This gives the protein CASTAGIKNEQFF.

The gene calls are TRBV27 and TRBJ2-7; D gene uncertain. Germline values: CDR1 MNHEY, CDR2 SMNVEV (reference sequence). This CDR3 is built from 14 residues. Trimming removed 2 bases at V and 3 bases at J, with 11 bases between. The CDR3 here is CASSLGLSGYEQYF. The CDR3 DNA reads as TGTGCCAGCAGTTTAGGGTTATCAGGCTACGAGCAGTACTTC.

As regards this clone: This sample also contains other DNA sequences that code for the same CDR3. The rearrangement joins TRBV14 to TRBJ2-5, with 7 positions matching TRBD2. V trimming: 2 bases; J trimming: 4 bases; junction bases outside the gene matches: 7. This CDR3 region has 15 residues. Per germline, CDR1 SGHDN and CDR2 FVKESK. CDR3 sequence: CASSQFGGRGETQYF. CDR3 bases: TGTGCCAGCAGCCAATTCGGTGGGAGGGGAGAGACCCAGTACTTC.

This clone was observed a single time. This chain joins TRBV4-1 and TRBJ1-1; D may be TRBD1 (6 bases). Germline V gene data show CDR1 as MGHRA and CDR2 as YSYEKL. The CDR3 is 15 amino acids. V lost 5 bases and J 1 base, leaving 14 bases between the germline ends. The CDR3 loop is CASSWSDSRNTEAFF. Written as DNA, the CDR3 is TGCGCCAGCAGCTGGTCGGACAGTAGGAACACTGAAGCTTTCTTT.

J is TRBJ2-5 and V is TRBV4-3; 9 nucleotides line up with TRBD2. The V segment lost 0 bases and the J segment 5 bases; nucleotides outside the gene matches: 7. Germline V gives CDR1 LGHNA, CDR2 YSLEER. This CDR3 spans 16 amino acids. The CDR3 DNA reads as TGCGCCAGCAGCCAAGATCGCGGGAGGGCCGGGGAGACCCAGTACTTC. Protein sequence: CASSQDRGRAGETQYF.

V usage is TRBV7-9 and J usage is TRBJ2-1; 8 bases fit TRBD1. The CDR3 has 19 residues. V lost 6 bases to trimming and J lost 6 bases; unmatched junction nucleotides: 22. Germline CDR1 is SEHNR and CDR2 is FQNEAQ (reference sequence). The chain's CDR3 is CASSFQGATGLRIFNEQFF. For the CDR3, the DNA is TGTGCCAGCAGTTTTCAGGGGGCGACCGGGCTGCGGATATTCAATGAGCAGTTCTTC.

The CDR3 region is CASSLDRDTQYF. CDR3 coding DNA: TGTGCCAGCAGCTTAGATCGGGATACGCAGTATTTT. The chain is built from TRBV7-9 and TRBJ2-3, with D uncertain. The CDR3 extends over 12 amino acids. Trimming removed 1 base at V and 6 bases at J, with 5 bases between. In germline, CDR1 is SEHNR, CDR2 FQNEAQ (reference sequence).

The chain couples TRBV5-6 to TRBJ1-1; D uncertain. V was trimmed by 0 bases and J by 1 base, leaving 4 bases between them. The germline V gene has CDR1 SGHDT and CDR2 YYEEEE. CDR3 length: 13 residues. CDR3 residues: CASSLAGNTEAFF. In nucleotides, the CDR3 is TGTGCCAGCAGCTTGGCGGGGAACACTGAAGCTTTCTTT. The full variable domain, completed using reference TRBV5-6 and TRBJ1-1, is DAGVTQSPTHLIKTRGQQVTLRCSPKSGHDTVSWYQQALGQGPQFIFQYYEEEERQRGNFPDRFSGHQFPNYSSELNVNALLLGDSALYLCASSLAGNTEAFFGQGTRLTVV.

CDR3 sequence: CASTGVYEQYF. The DNA of the CDR3 is TGTGCCAGCACGGGCGTCTACGAGCAGTACTTC. The V call is TRBV28, the J call TRBJ2-7, with D unclear. CDR1 is MDHEN, CDR2 SYDVKM, per germline. The CDR3 is 11 amino acids. Deletions cut 7 bases from V and 3 bases from J, with 7 bases between.

J is TRBJ2-1 and V is TRBV7-9; 9 positions agree with TRBD1. Unmatched junction bases numbered 7, after V lost 6 bases and J lost 4 bases. This CDR3 comprises 15 residues. CDR1 and CDR2 (germline): SEHNR, FQNEAQ (reference sequence). This chain's CDR3 is CASSFVGTGYNEQFF. As DNA, the CDR3 is TGTGCCAGCAGTTTTGTTGGGACAGGGTACAATGAGCAGTTCTTC.

V usage is TRBV19 and J usage is TRBJ2-3; D remains ambiguous. V was pared by 3 bases and J by 4 bases, with 17 bases between. The CDR3 sequence is 16 residues long. Germline V CDR1 and CDR2: LNHDA, SQIVND (reference sequence). The CDR3 sequence: CASSIGGVVFADTQYF. The CDR3, as DNA: TGTGCCAGTAGTATTGGCGGTGTTGTTTTTGCAGATACGCAGTATTTT.

For the CDR3, the DNA is TGCGCCAGCAGCCCGACTAGCGGGTCTTTTCTGTACGAGCAGTACTTC. Translation gives CASSPTSGSFLYEQYF. The chain has TRBV5-1 and TRBJ2-7, with TRBD2 matching 10 bases. CDR1 is SGHRS, CDR2 YFSETQ, per germline. CDR3 size: 16 residues. With 4 bases clipped from V and 4 bases from J, the junction kept 11 bases outside the gene matches.

The J gene is TRBJ2-7, the V gene TRBV10-1, with D unclear. Germline V lookup: CDR1 WNHNN, CDR2 SYGVQD (reference sequence). The CDR3 is 15 residues long. Trimming removed 2 bases at V and 0 bases at J, with 11 bases between. CDR3 bases: TGCGCCAGCAGTGAGGATCTAGGTAGCTCCTACGAGCAGTACTTC. Translated: CASSEDLGSSYEQYF.

This rearrangement joins TRBV5-1 to TRBJ2-2; maybe TRBD2 (6 bases). The V gene lost 0 bases and the J gene lost 4 bases, with 10 bases spanning the gap. The CDR3 spans 15 residues. In germline, CDR1 is SGHRS, CDR2 YFSETQ. The DNA for the CDR3 is TGCGCCAGCAGCTTGGAGGGAGGTCGCACCGGGGAGCTGTTTTTT. Encoded protein: CASSLEGGRTGELFF.

The rearrangement links TRBV4-1 to TRBJ2-7, with TRBD1 identical over 7 bases. V shed 1 base, J shed 4 bases, and the junction held 7 bases outside the gene matches. The CDR3 is made up of 15 amino acids. Germline assignment: CDR1 MGHRA and CDR2 YSYEKL. CDR3 DNA: TGCGCCAGCAGCCAAGGAGGGGGACAGAGTTACGAGCAGTACTTC. Translation gives CASSQGGGQSYEQYF.

With regard to this clone: Other DNA sequences in this sample translate to the same CDR3. The chain uses TRBV7-9 and TRBJ2-5; no firm D call. Looked up from germline, CDR1 is SEHNR and CDR2 is FQNEAQ (reference sequence). The CDR3 length is 11 residues. Trimming left V 4 bases short and J 5 bases short, with 5 bases between. This CDR3 is CASSSGETQYF. DNA of the CDR3: TGTGCCAGCAGCTCCGGGGAGACCCAGTACTTC. Filled out from reference TRBV7-9 and TRBJ2-5, the complete variable domain reads DTGVSQNPRHKITKRGQNVTFRCDPISEHNRLYWYRQTLGQGPEFLTYFQNEAQLEKSRLLSDRFSAERPKGSFSTLEIQRTEQGDSAMYLCASSSGETQYFGPGTRLLVL.

CDR3 DNA: TGCGCCAGCAGCCAAGAAGGAGCGGGGCAGATGGATGAGCAGTTCTTC. Translated, it gives CASSQEGAGQMDEQFF. The chain links TRBV4-3 to TRBJ2-1; the match to TRBD2 covers 7 bases. This CDR3 has 16 amino acids. V was pared by 0 bases and J by 8 bases, with 10 bases of the junction left unmatched. The V gene's germline CDR1 is LGHNA and CDR2 YSLEER.

The V and J genes are TRBV5-4 and TRBJ2-7; 8 bases align to TRBD2. The CDR3 consists of 13 residues. V lost 4 bases and J lost 6; bases outside the gene matches: 6. Germline lookup yields CDR1 SGHNT and CDR2 YYREEE (reference sequence). As DNA, the CDR3 is TGTGCCAGCAGCCTGGGACTAGAGGGCGAGCAGTACTTC. It codes for CASSLGLEGEQYF. Full variable domain (missing parts from reference TRBV5-4 and TRBJ2-7): ETGVTQSPTHLIKTRGQQVTLRCSSQSGHNTVSWYQQALGQGPQFIFQYYREEENGRGNFPPRFSGLQFPNYSSELNVNALELDDSALYLCASSLGLEGEQYFGPGTRLTVT.

The chain couples TRBV9 to TRBJ2-7, with D perhaps assigned TRBD1 or TRBD2 (6 bases each). The CDR3 runs to 14 residues. CDR1 is SGDLS and CDR2 is YYNGEE in the germline V gene. Trimming cost V 0 bases and J 4 bases, with 11 bases left between them. The chain's CDR3 is CASSVGWGAYEQYF. CDR3 nucleotide sequence: TGTGCCAGCAGCGTAGGGTGGGGGGCATACGAGCAGTACTTC.

This clone was seen only once. The chain recombines TRBV7-8 with TRBJ2-7; 12 bases map to TRBD2. This CDR3 has 15 residues. Germline V gene lookup returns CDR1 SGHVS and CDR2 FQNEAQ. The V and J ends lost 4 bases and 4 bases, in that order; junction bases with no gene match: 5. The CDR3 region has the DNA TGTGCCAGCAGCTCCACTAGCGGGAGGACTTACGAGCAGTACTTC. The encoded protein is CASSSTSGRTYEQYF.

This chain links TRBV7-9 with TRBJ2-7, with D uncertain. Germline CDR1 SEHNR, CDR2 FQNEAQ (reference sequence). Trimming cost V 5 bases and J 2 bases, with 10 bases left between them. The CDR3 covers 13 residues. CDR3 sequence (DNA): TGTGCCAGCAGCGACGACCCTGCCTACGAGCAGTACTTC. Translating gives CASSDDPAYEQYF.

This chain joins TRBV5-4 and TRBJ2-6; D is unclear. Germline assignment: CDR1 SGHNT and CDR2 YYREEE (reference sequence). The CDR3 is 16 residues long. V dropped 1 base and J dropped 0 bases, with 8 bases sitting between them. The CDR3 DNA is TGTGCCAGCAGCTTGTTCTCCGCCTCTGGGGCCAACGTCCTGACTTTC. Translating it yields CASSLFSASGANVLTF.

This rearrangement joins TRBV21-1 to TRBJ2-7; TRBD1 was called by the table and not checked on the DNA. TRBV21-1 counts as a pseudogene. This CDR3 contains 15 residues. In DNA, the CDR3 is TGTGCCAGCAGCGGACGGGACAGGGGATGCTACGAGCAGTACTTC. This encodes CASSGRDRGCYEQYF.

The rearrangement links TRBV7-8 to TRBJ2-2; 7 positions agree with TRBD1. CDR1 and CDR2 (germline): SGHVS, FQNEAQ. Trimming removed 5 bases from V and 2 bases from J; junction bases left unmatched: 8. This CDR3 comprises 16 residues. The CDR3 DNA is TGTGCCAGCAGCCGCGAATGGGACAGCAACACCGGGGAGCTGTTTTTT. This gives the protein CASSREWDSNTGELFF.

This clone showed up just once. J is TRBJ2-7 and V is TRBV7-8; 8 bases fit TRBD2. This CDR3 is 13 amino acids long. After removal of 6 bases from V and 4 bases from J, the junction contained 5 bases not matched to a gene. CDR1 SGHVS and CDR2 FQNEAQ come from the germline V gene. The CDR3 loop reads CASRGLGVYEQYF. In nucleotides, the CDR3 is TGTGCCAGCAGGGGACTAGGTGTGTACGAGCAGTACTTC.

V usage is TRBV4-1 and J usage is TRBJ2-3; D is undetermined. The CDR3 has 15 amino acids. Trimming stripped 1 base from V and 1 base from J, with 9 bases between. CDR1 is MGHRA, CDR2 YSYEKL, per germline. CDR3 sequence: CASSQGFGGTDTQYF. CDR3 in DNA: TGCGCCAGCAGCCAAGGTTTTGGTGGCACAGATACGCAGTATTTT.